This T cell receptor (beta chain) appears in the sequencing data of a study of shared clonotypes between healthy human individuals. Study-wide background: Two female and three male donors aged 18 to 49 were enrolled.

Germline-derived CDR1 and CDR2 are SNHLY and FYNNEI. V shed 3 bases, J shed 9 bases, and the junction held 9 bases outside the gene matches. The CDR3 has 15 amino acids. The authors split each subset's genomic DNA evenly across several immunoSEQ plates. Each PCR replicate from the sorted subsets contained about 200 ng DNA, which is about 31,000 T cell genomes. Sequencing was performed with immunoSEQ multiplex PCR; in TCRdb, only in-frame clones are kept and a portion is missing. The sample consists of approximately 2.1 million clones, 93% of them appearing once. The clonotype comes from a man younger than 30 in good health. Some clones in this sample may be carry-over from other donors' samples. The chain joins TRBV2 to TRBJ1-5, with 9 bases matching TRBD1. Source material: naive CD4+ T cells from PBMCs. As to subset: CD45RA+ positively selected. The CDR3 spells CASSDNTGGGRPQHF. The CDR3 DNA reads TGTGCCAGCAGTGATAATACAGGGGGCGGACGGCCCCAGCATTTT.